The 9 T cell receptor beta chains given below trace back to one sample, sequenced in a study of blood T cell repertoires in COVID-19. The method was immunoSEQ multiplex PCR; TCRdb's version includes in-frame clones alone and lacks a portion of them. This table has hundreds of thousands of clones, 80% to 90% appearing once. Source material: PBMCs or T cells enriched from blood (not recorded which). Receptors were obtained from a man aged 30 to 39 who had recovered from COVID-19.

The rearrangement links TRBV28 to TRBJ2-7; D not resolved. The CDR3 contains 12 residues. Trimming shortened V by 3 bases and J by 6 bases, and 9 bases separated the two germline ends. Germline loops: CDR1 MDHEN, CDR2 SYDVKM. The CDR3 loop reads CASSFELPEQYF. As DNA, the CDR3 is TGTGCCAGCAGTTTTGAGCTACCCGAGCAGTACTTC.

The genes are TRBV9 and TRBJ1-1; D unresolved. The CDR3 sequence is 15 residues long. V was cut by 0 bases and J by 6 bases, with 15 bases left in between. From germline, CDR1 is SGDLS and CDR2 YYNGEE. The CDR3 loop is CASSVGVSESAEAFF. The CDR3, as DNA: TGTGCCAGCAGCGTAGGCGTTTCAGAAAGCGCTGAAGCTTTCTTT.

The J gene is TRBJ1-4, the V gene TRBV4-1; TRBD1 might be the D (5 bases). The CDR3 has 13 amino acids. The V gene's germline CDR1 is MGHRA and CDR2 YSYEKL. With 2 bases removed from V and 5 bases from J, the gap between germline ends came to 6 bases. This CDR3 is CASSQRQNEKLFF. CDR3 nucleotides: TGCGCCAGCAGCCAAAGACAGAATGAAAAACTGTTTTTT.

The chain combines TRBV18 with TRBJ2-1, with 8 bases lining up with TRBD2. This CDR3 is built from 14 residues. The V gene's germline CDR1 is KGHSH and CDR2 LQKENI. V shed 4 bases and J 9 bases; nucleotides not matched to a gene: 8. Here the CDR3 DNA reads TGTGCCAGCTCACAAGCGGGACTAGATGGTGAGCAGTTCTTC. Amino acids: CASSQAGLDGEQFF.

This chain's CDR3 is CASSSLSAPSAFF. CDR3 nucleotide sequence: TGTGCCAGCAGTTCCCTGAGCGCTCCGTCGGCTTTCTTT. V and J are TRBV28 and TRBJ1-1; no reliable D call. CDR1 is MDHEN and CDR2 is SYDVKM in the germline V gene. V was trimmed by 4 bases and J by 11 bases, leaving 17 bases between them. This CDR3 region has 13 residues. Full variable domain (outside the CDR3, taken from reference TRBV28 and TRBJ1-1): DVKVTQSSRYLVKRTGEKVFLECVQDMDHENMFWYRQDPGLGLRLIYFSYDVKMKEKGDIPEGYSVSREKKERFSLILESASTNQTSMYLCASSSLSAPSAFFGQGTRLTVV.

The chain is built from TRBV1 and TRBJ2-1; the tabulated D call, TRBD1, remains unverified against the DNA. TRBV1 counts as a pseudogene. The CDR3 loop spans 15 amino acids. The CDR3 DNA reads as TGCACCAGCCCCCACTGGCCCTGGGCTTACAATGAGCAGTTCTTC. Protein product: CTSPHWPWAYNEQFF.

This sequence joins TRBV7-9 and TRBJ1-5; 10 nucleotides align to TRBD1. With V trimmed by 5 bases and J by 7 bases, 8 bases remained unmatched. CDR1 and CDR2 (germline): SEHNR, FQNEAQ (reference sequence). The length of the CDR3 is 15 residues. The CDR3 sequence is CASSDRDRGDQPQHF. CDR3 DNA: TGTGCCAGCAGCGATAGGGACAGGGGTGACCAGCCCCAGCATTTT.

This clone was seen just once. The chain carries TRBV3-1 (or the pseudogene TRBV3-2) and TRBJ1-5; D is unclear. The germline CDR1 and CDR2 sequences are LGHDT and YNNKEL (reference sequence). The V and J ends lost 0 bases and 8 bases respectively, with 8 bases between them. The CDR3 runs 13 residues. The CDR3 nucleotides read TGTGCCAGCAGCCAAGATGGTTCAGAGCCCCAGCATTTT. Translating gives CASSQDGSEPQHF.

The J gene is TRBJ2-7, the V gene TRBV28, with 7 bases aligning to TRBD1. The CDR3 is 14 amino acids. Trimming at V came to 5 bases and at J to 7 bases, leaving 11 bases not matched to a gene. Germline-derived CDR1 and CDR2 are MDHEN and SYDVKM. DNA of the CDR3: TGTGCCAGCAGTCAACCGGGACAGTTGGGGGAGCAGTACTTC. It yields the protein CASSQPGQLGEQYF.